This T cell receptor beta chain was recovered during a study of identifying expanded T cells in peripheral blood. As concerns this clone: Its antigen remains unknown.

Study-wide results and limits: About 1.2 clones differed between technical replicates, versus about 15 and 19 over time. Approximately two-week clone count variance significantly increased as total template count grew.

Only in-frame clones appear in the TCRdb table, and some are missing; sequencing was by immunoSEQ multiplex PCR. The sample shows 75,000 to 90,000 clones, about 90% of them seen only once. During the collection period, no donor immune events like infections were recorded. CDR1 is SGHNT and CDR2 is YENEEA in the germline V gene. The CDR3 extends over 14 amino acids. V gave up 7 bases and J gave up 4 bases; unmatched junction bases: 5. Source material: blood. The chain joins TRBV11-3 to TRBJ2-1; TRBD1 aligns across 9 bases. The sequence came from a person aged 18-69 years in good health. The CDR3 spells CASNRDRVYNEQFF. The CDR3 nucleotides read TGTGCCAGCAACCGGGACAGGGTGTACAATGAGCAGTTCTTC.